Listed below are T cell receptor beta chains from one sample, sequenced in a study of blood T cell repertoires in COVID-19. Using immunoSEQ multiplex PCR, the repertoire was profiled, and TCRdb retains in-frame clones only, with some absent. The table has 120,000 to 150,000 clones, roughly 90% seen once. The sequencing sample was made of PBMCs or T cells enriched from blood (not recorded which). The source is a woman in her 30s with acute COVID-19. Each CDR3 is given with its conserved first and last residue. The order of the fields is V gene, J gene, D gene, clone size, CDR3 protein, CDR3 DNA. The D gene is left open where the match is weak. Clone size appears in some rows only: once, few, many, or a class for an expanded clone.

V gene: TRBV19
J gene: TRBJ2-5
D gene: .
clone size: once
CDR3 protein: CASSIDRQETQYF
CDR3 DNA: TGTGCCAGTAGTATTGACAGGCAAGAGACCCAGTACTTC

V gene: TRBV27
J gene: TRBJ1-6
D gene: TRBD1
clone size: .
CDR3 protein: CASSLQLRDRKVSNSPLHF
CDR3 DNA: TGTGCCAGCAGTTTACAGCTGCGGGACAGGAAGGTTAGTAATTCACCCCTCCACTTT

V gene: TRBV6-5
J gene: TRBJ2-7
D gene: .
clone size: .
CDR3 protein: CASRLTENYEQYF
CDR3 DNA: TGTGCCAGCAGGTTAACAGAGAACTACGAGCAGTACTTC

V gene: TRBV19
J gene: TRBJ1-4
D gene: .
clone size: .
CDR3 protein: CASTPLLRGNEKLFF
CDR3 DNA: TGTGCCAGTACTCCTCTGCTAAGAGGAAATGAAAAACTGTTTTTT

V gene: TRBV18
J gene: TRBJ1-5
D gene: TRBD1
clone size: once
CDR3 protein: CASSPPGQGGNQPQHF
CDR3 DNA: TGTGCCAGCTCCCCCCCCGGACAGGGAGGCAATCAGCCCCAGCATTTT

V gene: TRBV4-2
J gene: TRBJ2-2
D gene: TRBD2
clone size: .
CDR3 protein: CASSQLISGANTGELFF
CDR3 DNA: TGTGCCAGCAGCCAGCTAATCAGCGGGGCGAACACCGGGGAGCTGTTTTTT

V gene: TRBV6-5
J gene: TRBJ2-7
D gene: .
clone size: once
CDR3 protein: CASSSLQGRRYEQYF
CDR3 DNA: TGTGCCAGCAGTTCACTACAGGGCCGACGCTACGAGCAGTACTTC

V gene: TRBV19
J gene: TRBJ2-7
D gene: TRBD2
clone size: .
CDR3 protein: CASSILSAGATYEQYF
CDR3 DNA: TGTGCCAGTAGTATACTTTCGGCGGGAGCAACCTACGAGCAGTACTTC

V gene: TRBV29-1
J gene: TRBJ2-4
D gene: .
clone size: .
CDR3 protein: CSVARQEVNIQYF
CDR3 DNA: TGCAGCGTGGCCCGACAGGAAGTAAACATTCAGTACTTC

V gene: TRBV29-1
J gene: TRBJ2-1
D gene: TRBD2
clone size: .
CDR3 protein: CSVERVGGTSGSFVYNEQFF
CDR3 DNA: TGCAGCGTTGAGAGGGTTGGTGGGACTAGCGGGAGTTTTGTCTACAATGAGCAGTTCTTC

V gene: TRBV6-4
J gene: TRBJ2-2
D gene: .
clone size: many
CDR3 protein: CASSDRGMSGELFF
CDR3 DNA: TGTGCCAGCAGTGACAGGGGAATGAGCGGGGAGCTGTTTTTT

V gene: TRBV20-1
J gene: TRBJ2-1
D gene: TRBD2
clone size: once
CDR3 protein: CSASSPRAGDGNEQFF
CDR3 DNA: TGCAGTGCTAGTTCCCCCCGGGCGGGAGATGGCAATGAGCAGTTCTTC

V gene: TRBV29-1
J gene: TRBJ1-1
D gene: .
clone size: .
CDR3 protein: CSGQLNTEAFF
CDR3 DNA: TGCAGCGGACAGTTGAACACTGAAGCTTTCTTT

V gene: TRBV9
J gene: TRBJ2-1
D gene: .
clone size: once
CDR3 protein: CASSVVVTVSAGEQFF
CDR3 DNA: TGTGCCAGCAGCGTAGTAGTGACCGTCAGCGCCGGTGAGCAGTTCTTC

V gene: TRBV5-1
J gene: TRBJ1-1
D gene: .
clone size: .
CDR3 protein: CASSLGEGNTEAFF
CDR3 DNA: TGCGCCAGCAGCTTGGGGGAGGGGAACACTGAAGCTTTCTTT

V gene: TRBV6-2/TRBV6-3
J gene: TRBJ1-3
D gene: .
clone size: .
CDR3 protein: CASSTGVSGNTIYF
CDR3 DNA: TGTGCCAGCAGTACAGGTGTCTCTGGAAACACCATATATTTT

V gene: TRBV7-3
J gene: TRBJ2-1
D gene: .
clone size: .
CDR3 protein: CASSPGHYNEQFF
CDR3 DNA: TGTGCCAGCAGCCCTGGCCACTACAATGAGCAGTTCTTC

V gene: TRBV27
J gene: TRBJ2-1
D gene: TRBD2
clone size: .
CDR3 protein: CASSLPSGNNEQFF
CDR3 DNA: TGTGCCAGCTCTTTACCTAGCGGGAACAATGAGCAGTTCTTC

V gene: TRBV10-3
J gene: TRBJ2-1
D gene: TRBD2
clone size: once
CDR3 protein: CAISAFQTSVEQFF
CDR3 DNA: TGTGCCATCAGTGCGTTCCAGACTAGCGTAGAGCAGTTCTTC

V gene: TRBV27
J gene: TRBJ1-5
D gene: .
clone size: .
CDR3 protein: CASSQGVFGQPQHF
CDR3 DNA: TGTGCCAGCAGTCAAGGGGTATTTGGTCAGCCCCAGCATTTT

V gene: TRBV5-1
J gene: TRBJ1-1
D gene: TRBD1
clone size: .
CDR3 protein: CASSPNPDRGLTEAFF
CDR3 DNA: TGCGCCAGCAGCCCGAACCCCGACAGGGGGCTAACTGAAGCTTTCTTT

V gene: TRBV4-3
J gene: TRBJ2-2
D gene: TRBD2
clone size: .
CDR3 protein: CASSQVWGGGTSGNTGELFF
CDR3 DNA: TGCGCCAGCAGCCAAGTTTGGGGGGGCGGGACTAGCGGAAACACCGGGGAGCTGTTTTTT

V gene: TRBV7-8
J gene: TRBJ2-7
D gene: .
clone size: .
CDR3 protein: CASSPPTSVGGEQYF
CDR3 DNA: TGTGCCAGCAGCCCGCCGACTAGTGTAGGCGGCGAGCAGTACTTC

V gene: TRBV5-4
J gene: TRBJ2-7
D gene: TRBD2
clone size: .
CDR3 protein: CASSLAGASGPYEQYF
CDR3 DNA: TGTGCCAGCAGCTTGGCCGGGGCTAGCGGGCCCTACGAGCAGTACTTC

V gene: TRBV6-1
J gene: TRBJ2-7
D gene: .
clone size: .
CDR3 protein: CASSEWAGEPYEQYF
CDR3 DNA: TGTGCCAGCAGTGAATGGGCAGGGGAACCCTACGAGCAGTACTTC

V gene: TRBV6-4
J gene: TRBJ2-3
D gene: TRBD1
clone size: once
CDR3 protein: CASSDGTGAADTQYF
CDR3 DNA: TGTGCCAGCAGTGACGGGACAGGGGCCGCGGATACGCAGTATTTT

V gene: TRBV10-1
J gene: TRBJ2-3
D gene: TRBD2
clone size: once
CDR3 protein: CASDYRGLAATQPQYF
CDR3 DNA: TGCGCCAGCGACTATCGGGGACTAGCGGCAACCCAACCGCAGTATTTT

V gene: TRBV27
J gene: TRBJ1-2
D gene: TRBD1
clone size: .
CDR3 protein: CASSPRTGKGANYGYTF
CDR3 DNA: TGTGCCAGCAGTCCCCGGACAGGGAAAGGCGCTAACTATGGCTACACCTTC

V gene: TRBV15
J gene: TRBJ2-2
D gene: .
clone size: .
CDR3 protein: CATSRDYNTGELFF
CDR3 DNA: TGTGCCACCAGCAGAGATTATAACACCGGGGAGCTGTTTTTT

V gene: TRBV7-2
J gene: TRBJ2-2
D gene: .
clone size: .
CDR3 protein: CASSLTRASPGELFF
CDR3 DNA: TGTGCCAGCAGCTTGACCAGGGCTTCCCCCGGGGAGCTGTTTTTT